This T cell receptor beta chain was identified in a study of blood T cell repertoires in COVID-19. Study in general: Whether acute or convalescent, the COVID-19 samples came from the United States, Italy and Spain. PBMCs, B-cell-depleted T cells, or T cells were the source of the cDNA or gDNA that made up the material.

Germline loops: CDR1 SGDLS, CDR2 YYNGEE. This CDR3 region has 15 residues. The V gene end was trimmed by 2 bases and the J gene end by 2 bases; junction bases not matched to a gene: 4. Original data processing: Counts of nucleated cells, estimated from reference gene primer amplification, were obtained. Generated by immunoSEQ multiplex PCR, the TCRdb table keeps only in-frame clones and is missing some. That table is the source of V, J and clone size, and D and trimming were worked out from the DNA. The sample includes about 49,000 clones, roughly 82% of them seen just once. The chain employs TRBV9 and TRBJ2-7; 10 bases line up with TRBD1. This receptor was taken from a woman aged 60-75 years with acute or convalescent COVID-19. Sequenced material: peripheral blood. DNA of the CDR3: TGTGCCAGCAGCGTCGCCGGGACAGGGGCCTACGAGCAGTACTTC. This encodes CASSVAGTGAYEQYF. The full variable domain, in which reference TRBV9 and TRBJ2-7 provide the parts outside the CDR3, is DSGVTQTPKHLITATGQRVTLRCSPRSGDLSVYWYQQSLDQGLQFLIQYYNGEERAKGNILERFSAQQFPDLHSELNLSSLELGDSALYFCASSVAGTGAYEQYFGPGTRLTVT.